This T cell receptor (beta chain) was retrieved from a study of T-cell reconstitution after alpha-beta-depleted transplantation in children (dated by TCRdb to about 2016). Background on the whole study: Using TCR repertoire profiling, the study quantitatively followed how T-cell immune reconstitution unfolded in children after TCRalphabeta/CD19-depleted allogeneic hematopoietic cell transplantation. On the study overall, not on this receptor specifically: The frequencies of hyperexpanded clones fell over the following months, and after one year, T-cell counts and TCRbeta diversity were mostly attributed to newly produced T cells. Apparently early alphabetaT-cell count recovery about two months after transplant reportedly relied on only several hundred rapidly expanded clones derived from non-depleted graft cells. In some patients, high TCRbeta diversity at day 60 was attributed to recipient T cells and intrathymic progenitors that had survived conditioning.

The cysteine opens and the phenylalanine closes a CDR3 of 18 amino acids. Only the CDR3 part of the read is kept: 54 bases, read in frame from the first base. The germline V gene (reference sequence) gives CDR1 as LGHDT and CDR2 as YNNKEL. The germline V end is reduced by 11 bases and the J end by 4 bases; junction bases left unmatched: 21. Per the publication, the treatment or condition label means: allogeneic hematopoietic cell transplantation with graft depleted of TCRalphabeta T cells and CD19 B cells. The children who served as transplant recipients had been given grafts of TCRalphabeta/CD19-depleted allogeneic hematopoietic cells. Library preparation employed PCR. Data came from an Illumina HiSeq 2500. TCR library preparation used molecular barcoding, with unique molecular identifiers applied to normalize quantification of the TCRbeta repertoire. The raw public data were reprocessed by TCRdb itself: fastp quality trimming at Q25, MiXCR clonotype calling, in-frame beta chains only. Under each unique CDR3 protein, matching rows form one entry showing the most common genes and DNA. The sample data list about 300,000 distinct CDR3 sequences, and around 7.3% of these were observed just once. Approximately 8.2% of the sample goes to the ten largest clones.

Concerning this clonotype itself: Its antigen remains undetermined. Base-call qualities are not available, and no considerably larger clone is one nucleotide away.

The sequence derives from a female patient aged 2-10 years who had a stem cell transplant for Fanconi anemia, so the T cells may come from the graft donor. Sample: peripheral blood, taken 360 days after TCRalphabeta/CD19-depleted stem cell transplant. The V and J genes are TRBV3-1 and TRBJ2-3; 10 nucleotides in the junction match TRBD1. For the CDR3, the sequence is CASSKDPAGTGVPDTQYF. The DNA sequence reads TGTGCCTCCTCCAAAGACCCTGCCGGGACAGGGGTACCAGATACGCAGTATTTT.